This T cell receptor beta chain was captured by sequencing in a study of T cells after yellow fever vaccination. Turning to the study itself: Preparation of the low-cell-number fractions used SMART-Seq v4 Ultra Low Input.

Germline trimming cut 6 bases from V and 7 bases from J; bases unmatched to any gene: 6. The CDR3 runs 13 residues. TCRdb fed the 5' RACE reads into MiXCR, producing one record per CDR3 protein. The sample lists some 670,000 distinct CDR3 sequences; about 12% were seen once. Study results and limitations: At about 97% for CD4 and about 91% for CD8, most primary-vaccination clones showed up again after the booster.

Comment on this clonotype: Antigen unknown.

The chain uses TRBV12-3 or TRBV12-4 and TRBJ2-1; 7 positions agree with TRBD1. The source is a man younger than 45 who received the YFV17D yellow fever vaccine. The sample was PBMCs, taken on the day of the yellow fever booster vaccination. The DNA for the CDR3 is TGTGCCAGCAGCTATGGGACAGTGAATGAGCAGTTCTTC. It codes for CASSYGTVNEQFF.